The 8 T cell receptor beta chains below come from one sample, sequenced in a study of cytomegalovirus exposure and HLA in healthy donors. Amplification used 60 Vbeta primers and 13 Jbeta primers. Sequencing used immunoSEQ multiplex PCR; TCRdb keeps in-frame clones, though not all of them. The sample consists of over 75,000 clones, about 89% of them appearing once. Sequenced: PBMCs. The source is a man aged 25 to 45 in good health and CMV-seropositive.

This clone showed up just a few times. V is TRBV19 and J is TRBJ2-1; TRBD1 might be the D (6 bases). Germline-derived CDR1 and CDR2 are LNHDA and SQIVND (reference sequence). V gave up 4 bases and J gave up 6 bases, with 13 bases separating them. The CDR3 sequence is 14 residues long. The CDR3 is CASSRAGAFNEQFF. Written as DNA, the CDR3 is TGTGCCAGTAGTAGGGCAGGGGCCTTCAATGAGCAGTTCTTC.

The V and J genes are TRBV6-1 and TRBJ2-7, with 10 bases identical to TRBD2. This CDR3 region has 15 residues. Germline-derived CDR1 and CDR2 are MNHNS and SASEGT. The J segment lost 3 bases and the V segment lost 6 bases, leaving 8 bases of the junction unmatched. The CDR3 DNA reads as TGTGCCAGCAGGGGGATAGCGGGAGGAAACTACGAGCAGTACTTC. This sequence encodes CASRGIAGGNYEQYF.

V and J are TRBV25-1 and TRBJ2-2; possible D gene TRBD1, 5 bases. The V end was cut by 2 bases, the J end by 5 bases, with 9 bases between. The CDR3 is 14 residues long. The germline V gene has CDR1 MGHDK and CDR2 SYGVNS. CDR3 sequence: CASSEGRETGELFF. The CDR3 nucleotides are TGTGCCAGCAGTGAAGGCAGGGAAACCGGGGAGCTGTTTTTT.

This clone has a single count. This rearrangement joins TRBV7-8 to TRBJ2-7; maybe TRBD2 (5 bases). The CDR3 is 14 residues long. Germline CDR1 SGHVS, CDR2 FQNEAQ. Trimming cost V 0 bases and J 5 bases, with 11 bases left between them. CDR3 DNA: TGTGCCAGCAGCTTAGCCGCGGGCCGCAACGAGCAGTACTTC. This translates into CASSLAAGRNEQYF.

V usage is TRBV14 and J usage is TRBJ2-1; TRBD2 matches 8 bases. CDR1 and CDR2 (germline): SGHDN, FVKESK. Trimming at V came to 0 bases and at J to 4 bases, leaving 5 bases not matched to a gene. The CDR3 extends over 16 amino acids. For the CDR3, the DNA is TGTGCCAGCAGCCAAGATCGGGCTAGCGGGTACAATGAGCAGTTCTTC. Encoded protein: CASSQDRASGYNEQFF.

The chain carries TRBV5-1 and TRBJ2-7; 11 bases line up with TRBD2. In germline, CDR1 is SGHRS, CDR2 YFSETQ. The CDR3 extends over 16 amino acids. The V segment lost 3 bases and the J segment 4 bases; nucleotides outside the gene matches: 9. CDR3 sequence (DNA): TGCGCCAGCAGCTCCCGATTAGCGGGAGGGCCATACGAGCAGTACTTC. Protein: CASSSRLAGGPYEQYF. Full variable domain (rest looked up from reference TRBV5-1 and TRBJ2-7): KAGVTQTPRYLIKTRGQQVTLSCSPISGHRSVSWYQQTPGQGLQFLFEYFSETQRNKGNFPGRFSGRQFSNSRSEMNVSTLELGDSALYLCASSSRLAGGPYEQYFGPGTRLTVT.

This clone came up once. This sequence joins TRBV10-2 and TRBJ1-1; no definite D call. The germline V and J ends were trimmed by 8 bases and 4 bases, with 11 bases remaining between them. The CDR3 covers 12 residues. Germline V gene sequence: CDR1 WSHSY, CDR2 SAAADI. CDR3 in DNA: TGCGCCAGCCAAGCAGGTCGCACTGAAGCTTTCTTT. This gives the protein CASQAGRTEAFF.

The chain combines TRBV2 with TRBJ2-3; no clear D. Per the germline V gene, CDR1 is SNHLY and CDR2 is FYNNEI. The CDR3 spans 17 residues. V was clipped by 0 bases and J by 4 bases, with 17 bases between them. DNA for the CDR3: TGTGCCAGCAGTGAAGCGAGAGACAAGATTTTGGCAGATACGCAGTATTTT. This gives the protein CASSEARDKILADTQYF.